The rows below give T cell receptor beta chains drawn from one sample of a study of blood T cell repertoires in COVID-19. The protocol was immunoSEQ multiplex PCR, while the TCRdb copy is restricted to in-frame clones and leaves out a portion. The repertoire holds about 210,000 clones, 75% to 90% seen once, with about 5% in the top ten. Sequences were obtained from peripheral blood. These TCRs come from a woman in her thirties or forties with acute or convalescent COVID-19. CDR3s include the opening cysteine and the closing phenylalanine or tryptophan. Each record gives: J gene, V gene, D gene, clone size, CDR3 protein, CDR3 DNA. The D gene is left open where the match is weak. Clone size is not always given. Where it is, it says once, few, many or a class for expanded clones.

J gene: TRBJ2-2; V gene: TRBV19; D gene: NA; clone size: few; CDR3 protein: CASSIDLRNTGELFF; CDR3 DNA: TGTGCCAGTAGTATAGATCTCCGGAACACCGGGGAGCTGTTTTTT
J gene: TRBJ1-2; V gene: TRBV12-5; D gene: TRBD1; clone size: once; CDR3 protein: CASGFPGQAGGYTF; CDR3 DNA: TGTGCTAGTGGTTTTCCAGGACAGGCGGGTGGCTACACCTTC
J gene: TRBJ2-5; V gene: TRBV9; D gene: TRBD1; clone size: NA; CDR3 protein: CASSAPGQGVQETQYF; CDR3 DNA: TGTGCCAGCAGCGCACCGGGACAGGGTGTCCAAGAGACCCAGTACTTC
J gene: TRBJ2-2; V gene: TRBV6-1; D gene: TRBD2; clone size: NA; CDR3 protein: CASSDPSGGAIGELFF; CDR3 DNA: TGTGCCAGCAGTGACCCTAGCGGGGGGGCGATCGGGGAGCTGTTTTTT
J gene: TRBJ1-1; V gene: TRBV6-2/TRBV6-3; D gene: NA; clone size: NA; CDR3 protein: CASSRLRGKNTEAFF; CDR3 DNA: TGTGCCAGCAGCCGCTTACGAGGAAAGAACACTGAAGCTTTCTTT
J gene: TRBJ2-3; V gene: TRBV11-2; D gene: NA; clone size: NA; CDR3 protein: CASSSHYRTQYF; CDR3 DNA: TGTGCCAGCAGTAGTCACTACCGGACGCAGTATTTT
J gene: TRBJ1-4; V gene: TRBV19; D gene: NA; clone size: NA; CDR3 protein: CASSPGFANEKLFF; CDR3 DNA: TGTGCCAGTAGCCCAGGATTCGCTAATGAAAAACTGTTTTTT
J gene: TRBJ1-6; V gene: TRBV5-1; D gene: NA; clone size: NA; CDR3 protein: CASREGGMHNSPLHF; CDR3 DNA: TGCGCCAGCAGGGAGGGGGGGATGCATAATTCACCCCTCCACTTT
J gene: TRBJ1-4; V gene: TRBV9; D gene: TRBD1; clone size: NA; CDR3 protein: CASSATGGFEKLFF; CDR3 DNA: TGTGCCAGCAGCGCCACAGGGGGATTCGAAAAACTGTTTTTT
J gene: TRBJ2-5; V gene: TRBV7-3; D gene: NA; clone size: NA; CDR3 protein: CASSPDSQETQYF; CDR3 DNA: TGTGCCAGCAGCCCCGACTCCCAAGAGACCCAGTACTTC
J gene: TRBJ2-2; V gene: TRBV5-1; D gene: TRBD1; clone size: NA; CDR3 protein: CASSFGTGTGSAGELFF; CDR3 DNA: TGCGCCAGCAGCTTCGGGACCGGGACAGGGTCCGCCGGGGAGCTGTTTTTT
J gene: TRBJ2-4; V gene: TRBV13; D gene: NA; clone size: NA; CDR3 protein: CASSPGQRDIQYF; CDR3 DNA: TGTGCCAGCAGTCCCGGACAGAGGGACATTCAGTACTTC
J gene: TRBJ1-6; V gene: TRBV19; D gene: TRBD1; clone size: NA; CDR3 protein: CASSPTGGYNSPLHF; CDR3 DNA: TGTGCCAGTAGCCCGACAGGGGGCTACAATTCACCCCTCCACTTT
J gene: TRBJ1-1; V gene: TRBV12-3/TRBV12-4; D gene: NA; clone size: NA; CDR3 protein: CASSATGNTEAFF; CDR3 DNA: TGTGCCAGCAGTGCTACGGGGAACACTGAAGCTTTCTTT
J gene: TRBJ1-2; V gene: TRBV5-8; D gene: TRBD1; clone size: NA; CDR3 protein: CASSNGQGGPYGYTF; CDR3 DNA: TGTGCCAGCAGCAACGGACAGGGTGGGCCCTATGGCTACACCTTC
J gene: TRBJ2-2; V gene: TRBV9; D gene: NA; clone size: NA; CDR3 protein: CASSVAGGANGELFF; CDR3 DNA: TGTGCCAGCAGCGTAGCTGGGGGGGCCAACGGGGAGCTGTTTTTT
J gene: TRBJ1-4; V gene: TRBV6-5; D gene: TRBD1; clone size: NA; CDR3 protein: CASSYLPGQGNEKLFF; CDR3 DNA: TGTGCCAGCAGTTACCTTCCGGGACAGGGTAACGAAAAACTGTTTTTT
J gene: TRBJ2-2; V gene: TRBV9; D gene: TRBD1; clone size: NA; CDR3 protein: CASSVGGQVSTGELFF; CDR3 DNA: TGTGCCAGCAGCGTCGGGGGACAGGTCTCCACCGGGGAGCTGTTTTTT
J gene: TRBJ1-4; V gene: TRBV3-1/TRBV3-2; D gene: NA; clone size: NA; CDR3 protein: CASSRRPLNEKLFF; CDR3 DNA: TGTGCCAGCAGCCGGCGGCCACTCAATGAAAAACTGTTTTTT
J gene: TRBJ1-2; V gene: TRBV9; D gene: TRBD1; clone size: once; CDR3 protein: CASSVGTGDLPDGYTF; CDR3 DNA: TGTGCCAGCAGCGTAGGTACAGGGGACCTCCCAGATGGCTACACCTTC
J gene: TRBJ1-1; V gene: TRBV19; D gene: NA; clone size: NA; CDR3 protein: CASSTTDLNTEAFF; CDR3 DNA: TGTGCCAGTAGTACCACAGACCTTAACACTGAAGCTTTCTTT
J gene: TRBJ1-3; V gene: TRBV2; D gene: NA; clone size: NA; CDR3 protein: CASSEVRPGFSGNTIYF; CDR3 DNA: TGTGCCAGCAGTGAAGTACGCCCGGGGTTCTCTGGAAACACCATATATTTT
J gene: TRBJ1-6; V gene: TRBV19; D gene: NA; clone size: NA; CDR3 protein: CASSTGSSSPLHF; CDR3 DNA: TGTGCCAGTAGTACCGGGTCATCTTCACCCCTCCACTTT
J gene: TRBJ1-4; V gene: TRBV7-6; D gene: TRBD1; clone size: NA; CDR3 protein: CASSSSRGTVLGTNEKLFF; CDR3 DNA: TGTGCCAGCAGCTCCTCCCGAGGGACAGTCTTAGGGACTAATGAAAAACTGTTTTTT